The following is a T cell receptor beta chain sequence with its context. An end of the junction does not agree with germline; a read error may underlie this. This sample stems from a study of blood T cell repertoires in COVID-19. Study at large: Samples representing acute and convalescent COVID-19 were sourced from the United States, Italy and Spain. Sources were T cells, B-cell-depleted T cells, or PBMCs; the material itself was cDNA or gDNA.

In the original workflow: Nucleated cell number was recorded as an estimate derived from reference gene primer amplification. Produced via immunoSEQ multiplex PCR; TCRdb's table is partial and in-frame only. The V and J calls and clone size were taken over from that table, and D and trimming were inferred from the DNA. The sample holds 200,000 to 250,000 clones, under 90% seen once. CDR3 length equals 16 residues. Germline V gene lookup returns CDR1 SNHLY and CDR2 FYNNEI. Resolution of symptoms, clearance, or two negative PCRs was present in recovered Cohort 3 donors. The TCR comes from a woman aged 60-75 years who had recovered from COVID-19. The chain joins TRBV2 to TRBJ1-2; 8 nucleotides line up with TRBD1. The sample consisted of PBMCs or T cells enriched from blood (not recorded which). For the CDR3, the DNA is TGTGCCAGCGGAGGCCCGGGACAGGTAAACCGGGGTGGCTACATCTTC. It specifies CASGGPGQVNRGGYIF. The full variable domain, in which reference TRBV2 and TRBJ1-2 provide the parts outside the CDR3, is EPEVTQTPSHQVTQMGQEVILRCVPISNHLYFYWYRQILGQKVEFLVSFYNNEISEKSEIFDDQFSVERPDGSNFTLKIRSTKLEDSAMYFCASGGPGQVNRGGYIFGSGTRLTVV.